The 13 T cell receptor beta chains below come from one sample, sequenced in a study of patients and donors after allogeneic stem cell transplantation. Using its own MiXCR run on the RT-PCR reads, TCRdb lists one record per CDR3 protein. The sample lists about 90,000 distinct CDR3 sequences; 45% to 50% were seen once. The source material was blood, either unsorted or a sorted T cell fraction (not recorded which). The receptors were sampled from a human donor who was either an allogeneic HSCT recipient or a stem cell or donor lymphocyte infusion donor (not recorded which). It is not recorded whose cells these are; they may come from a transplant donor.

The rearrangement links TRBV6-5 to TRBJ1-6; D is unresolved. V dropped 6 bases and J dropped 5 bases, with 14 bases sitting between them. This CDR3 is 15 amino acids long. Germline V gives CDR1 MNHEY, CDR2 SVGAGI. The CDR3 loop is CASSVGVKNNSPLHF. CDR3 sequence (DNA): TGTGCCAGCAGCGTTGGGGTCAAAAATAATTCACCCCTCCACTTT.

The J gene is TRBJ2-3, the V gene TRBV9; D uncertain. The germline CDR1 and CDR2 sequences are SGDLS and YYNGEE. Trimming stripped 3 bases from V and 5 bases from J, with 13 bases between. This CDR3 contains 14 residues. In DNA form, the CDR3 reads TGTGCCAGCAGCGCTAAAGACACGGTAGATACGCAGTATTTT. This encodes CASSAKDTVDTQYF.

This clonotype was counted between two and nine times. The chain uses TRBV27 and TRBJ1-5, with 7 bases lining up with TRBD1. The junction had 7 bases not matched to a gene; V was cut back by 6 bases and J by 5 bases. Germline CDR1 is MNHEY and CDR2 is SMNVEV (reference sequence). The length of the CDR3 is 14 residues. This chain's CDR3 is CASSLRQGYQPQHF. The CDR3 region has the DNA TGTGCCAGCAGCCTTCGACAGGGCTATCAGCCCCAGCATTTT.

This chain joins TRBV5-1 and TRBJ2-1; D is perhaps TRBD1 or TRBD2 (5 bases each). The ends were cut back, 7 bases at V and 8 bases at J, with 13 bases in the middle. Germline values: CDR1 SGHRS, CDR2 YFSETQ. This CDR3 is built from 12 residues. The CDR3 loop is CASRGVEYEQFF. In nucleotides, the CDR3 is TGCGCCAGCCGAGGGGTTGAGTATGAGCAGTTCTTC.

This clonotype was seen more than once but under ten times. This chain's CDR3 is CSVEQGSGAFF. CDR3 sequence (DNA): TGCAGCGTTGAACAGGGAAGCGGAGCTTTCTTT. The gene calls are TRBV29-1 and TRBJ1-1; perhaps TRBD1 as D (5 bases). The germline CDR1 and CDR2 sequences are SQVTM and ANQGSEA. V lost 2 bases and J 10 bases, leaving 11 bases between the germline ends. The CDR3 loop spans 11 amino acids.

The sample holds a few counts of this clonotype. This chain links TRBV2 with TRBJ1-1; 7 bases match TRBD1. This CDR3 has 13 residues. Germline lookup yields CDR1 SNHLY and CDR2 FYNNEI. Trimming took 10 bases from V and 3 from J; bases not matched to a gene: 8. The CDR3 protein is CATLVQGYTEAFF. The CDR3 DNA reads as TGTGCCACCCTCGTACAGGGGTACACTGAAGCTTTCTTT.

The rearrangement joins TRBV7-2 to TRBJ1-2; 8 nucleotides line up with TRBD1. The CDR3 loop spans 14 amino acids. V lost 4 bases to trimming and J lost 8 bases; unmatched junction nucleotides: 9. Germline V gene sequence: CDR1 SGHTA, CDR2 FQGNSA. The CDR3 DNA sequence: TGTGCCAGCAGCTCGTCCTGGACAGGGTCCGGCTACACCTTC. The encoded protein is CASSSSWTGSGYTF.

V gene TRBV5-1 combines with J gene TRBJ1-5; D not resolved. This CDR3 contains 13 residues. Germline loops: CDR1 SGHRS, CDR2 YFSETQ. V was cut by 0 bases and J by 5 bases, with 6 bases left in between. CDR3 sequence: CASSLDSYQPQHF. CDR3 DNA sequence: TGCGCCAGCAGCTTGGACAGTTATCAGCCCCAGCATTTT.

V usage is TRBV6-2 or TRBV6-3 and J usage is TRBJ1-5, with D uncertain. Germline V gives CDR1 MNHEY, CDR2 SVGEGT. Trimming took off 6 bases at V and 1 base at J, with 7 bases between the two ends. The CDR3 has 13 residues. CDR3 in amino acids: CASRFDSNQPQHF. The CDR3 coding sequence is TGTGCCAGCAGGTTCGACAGCAATCAGCCCCAGCATTTT.

This clonotype was picked up a small number of times. The chain joins TRBV28 to TRBJ1-4; the match to TRBD1 covers 11 bases. V trimming: 11 bases; J trimming: 10 bases; junction bases outside the gene matches: 12. The CDR3 loop spans 14 amino acids. Per the germline V gene, CDR1 is MDHEN and CDR2 is SYDVKM. The CDR3 bases are TGTGCCGGCAATCGGGACAGGGGGTCTGGAAAACTGTTTTTT. Translation gives CAGNRDRGSGKLFF.

The CDR3 nucleotides are TGTGCCAGCAGTTTAGGACAGCCGGCTGAAAAACTGTTTTTT. Translated, it gives CASSLGQPAEKLFF. This chain joins TRBV27 and TRBJ1-4; TRBD1 might be the D (6 bases). The V gene lost 2 bases and the J gene lost 7 bases, with 11 bases spanning the gap. The germline CDR1 and CDR2 sequences are MNHEY and SMNVEV (reference sequence). The CDR3 runs 14 residues.

The genes are TRBV10-3 and TRBJ1-2; the match to TRBD1 covers 11 bases. The germline V gene encodes CDR1 ENHRY and CDR2 SYGVKD. The CDR3 length is 12 residues. Trimming cost V 11 bases and J 7 bases; bases outside gene matches: 6. The CDR3 spells CASADRGLGYTF. CDR3 sequence (DNA): TGTGCCTCGGCGGACAGGGGGCTTGGCTACACCTTC.

The rearrangement links TRBV28 to TRBJ2-1; 7 bases align to TRBD2. The CDR3 loop spans 15 amino acids. The J segment lost 4 bases and the V segment lost 8 bases, leaving 11 bases of the junction unmatched. Germline V lookup: CDR1 MDHEN, CDR2 SYDVKM. The CDR3 sequence is CASYKASGVYNEQFF. The CDR3 nucleotides read TGTGCCAGCTATAAGGCTAGCGGCGTATACAATGAGCAGTTCTTC.